This TCR beta chain was sequenced for a study of low-dose radiotherapy and immunotherapy resistance in tumors. Study at large: A daily 300 mg dose of oral aspirin was taken by patients for four cycles from cycle 1 day 1. With TRAV- and TRBV-specific primers, first-strand cDNA was made, covering the alpha and beta chains.

The time point was: after trial treatment. The treatment is: LDRT plus nivolumab, ipilimumab, low-dose cyclophosphamide and aspirin (RACIN trial). Every donor's regimen consisted of nivolumab, ipilimumab, aspirin, low-dose cyclophosphamide and low-dose radiotherapy. Inclusion covered patients whose advanced solid tumors lacked tumor-infiltrating lymphocytes. The CDR3 sequence is 16 residues long. CDR1 MDHEN and CDR2 SYDVKM come from the germline V gene. J gave up 4 bases and V 3 bases, and 7 bases lay outside the gene matches. TCRs were amplified for approximately 22 PCR cycles with a constant-region primer and V-primer adapter. Each CDR3 protein gets one entry after TCRdb re-called the reads with MiXCR. The sample lists around 57,000 distinct CDR3 sequences, around a third seen once, with 7% to 10% in the top ten. This clonotype is labeled medium-sized.

This sequence joins TRBV28 and TRBJ1-1; TRBD1 agrees at 11 bases. This clonotype was obtained from a male donor with rectosigmoid adenocarcinoma. Sequencing was performed on PBMCs, taken after low-dose radiotherapy plus immunotherapy. CDR3: CASSFEDRGPGTEAFF. DNA of the CDR3: TGTGCCAGCAGTTTCGAGGACAGGGGGCCCGGCACTGAAGCTTTCTTT.